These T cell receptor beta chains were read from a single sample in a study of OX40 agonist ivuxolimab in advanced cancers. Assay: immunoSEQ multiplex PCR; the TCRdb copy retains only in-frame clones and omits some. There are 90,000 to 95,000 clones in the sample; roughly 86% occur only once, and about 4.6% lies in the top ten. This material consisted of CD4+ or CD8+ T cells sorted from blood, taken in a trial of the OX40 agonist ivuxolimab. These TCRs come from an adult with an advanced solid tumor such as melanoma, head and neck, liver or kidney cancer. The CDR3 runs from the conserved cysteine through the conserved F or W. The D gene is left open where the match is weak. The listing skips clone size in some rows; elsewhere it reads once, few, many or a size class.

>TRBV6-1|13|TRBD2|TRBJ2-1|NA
TGTGCCAGCAGGGGACTAATAAACAATGAGCAGTTCTTC
CASRGLINNEQFF
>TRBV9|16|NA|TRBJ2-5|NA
TGTGCCAGCAGCGCCTCCGGAGGAGTCCACCAAGAGACCCAGTACTTC
CASSASGGVHQETQYF
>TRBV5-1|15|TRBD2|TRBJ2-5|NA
TGCGCCAGCAGAATGACTAGCGGGGACCAAGAGACCCAGTACTTC
CASRMTSGDQETQYF
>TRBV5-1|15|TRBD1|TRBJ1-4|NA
TGCGCCAGCAGCAAGGACAGGGGGCTGGTTGAAAAACTGTTTTTT
CASSKDRGLVEKLFF
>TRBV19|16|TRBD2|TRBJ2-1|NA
TGTGCCAGTAGTATCACCGGGACTAGCGGATACAATGAGCAGTTCTTC
CASSITGTSGYNEQFF
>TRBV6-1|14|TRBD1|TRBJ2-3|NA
TGTGCCAGCAGTAACGACAGGGGGTCAGATACGCAGTATTTT
CASSNDRGSDTQYF
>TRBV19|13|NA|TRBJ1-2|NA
TGTGCCAGTAGTATAGTCCGGCGGGATGGCTACACCTTC
CASSIVRRDGYTF
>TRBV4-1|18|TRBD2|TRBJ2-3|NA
TGCGCCAGCAGCCAAGATTATCGAGCGGGACCTAGCACAGATACGCAGTATTTT
CASSQDYRAGPSTDTQYF
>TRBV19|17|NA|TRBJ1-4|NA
TGTGCCAGTAGTCTCGCCTCCGGGACGCATGCCAGGGAAAAACTGTTTTTT
CASSLASGTHAREKLFF
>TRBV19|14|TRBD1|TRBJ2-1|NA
TGTGCCAGTCATACAGGGGGTCGGGACAATGAGCAGTTCTTC
CASHTGGRDNEQFF
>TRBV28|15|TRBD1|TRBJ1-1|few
TGTGCCAGCAGTTTATGGGACAGGGAAGTTGGCGAAGCTTTCTTT
CASSLWDREVGEAFF